The 32 T cell receptor beta chains below come from one sample, sequenced in a study of blood T cell repertoires in COVID-19. This table comes from immunoSEQ multiplex PCR, and its TCRdb copy is limited to in-frame clones, with some not included. This sample has fewer than 200,000 clones, with approximately 80% found just once. Sequencing was performed on PBMCs or T cells enriched from blood (not recorded which). The receptors come from a woman aged 60-75 years with acute COVID-19.

This chain uses TRBV25-1 with TRBJ1-1, with D hard to call. Germline-derived CDR1 and CDR2 are MGHDK and SYGVNS. The V gene lost 9 bases and the J gene lost 9 bases, with 17 bases spanning the gap. This CDR3 has 12 residues. CDR3 DNA: TGTGCCAGTAATACTTTGGGGAGGAAAGCTTTCTTT. Protein sequence: CASNTLGRKAFF. Combining the CDR3 with reference TRBV25-1 and TRBJ1-1 gives the whole variable domain EADIYQTPRYLVIGTGKKITLECSQTMGHDKMYWYQQDPGMELHLIHYSYGVNSTEKGDLSSESTVSRIRTEHFPLTLESARPSHTSQYLCASNTLGRKAFFGQGTRLTVV.

This clone was seen a handful of times. The rearrangement uses TRBV12-3 or TRBV12-4 and TRBJ2-5; 7 nucleotides align to TRBD2. V was clipped by 6 bases and J by 5 bases; unmatched bases: 6. CDR3 size: 13 residues. The CDR3 coding sequence is TGTGCCAGCAGGTGGGGGGGAGTGGAGACCCAGTACTTC. Amino acids: CASRWGGVETQYF.

This clone was found once. CDR3 protein: CASSRGPQETQYF. The CDR3 DNA sequence: TGTGCCAGCAGCCGCGGGCCTCAAGAGACCCAGTACTTC. The chain couples TRBV5-4 to TRBJ2-5, with D maybe TRBD2 (5 bases). Trimming removed 4 bases at V and 2 bases at J, with 9 bases between. The CDR3 contains 13 residues. Germline CDR1 is SGHNT and CDR2 is YYREEE (reference sequence).

The chain's CDR3 is CASSGLANNEQFF. The CDR3 region has the DNA TGTGCCAGTTCTGGACTAGCGAACAATGAGCAGTTCTTC. The V gene is TRBV9, the J gene TRBJ2-1, with 9 bases lining up with TRBD2. J gave up 5 bases and V 8 bases, and 5 bases lay outside the gene matches. CDR1 and CDR2 from the germline V gene are SGDLS and YYNGEE. The CDR3 is made up of 13 amino acids.

The genes are TRBV7-7 and TRBJ2-3; D perhaps matches TRBD1 (6 bases). Trimming cost V 1 base and J 4 bases, with 12 bases left between them. This CDR3 contains 15 residues. Looked up from germline, CDR1 is SSHAT and CDR2 is FNYEAQ (reference sequence). In DNA, the CDR3 is TGTGCCAGCAGCTTAGAACCAGGGGCCGCAGATACGCAGTATTTT. Its translation is CASSLEPGAADTQYF.

Ten or more counts support this clone. Other DNA sequences in this sample translate to the same CDR3. The V and J genes are TRBV7-9 and TRBJ1-5; D not resolved. V was cut by 0 bases and J by 1 base, with 7 bases left in between. Germline CDR1 SEHNR, CDR2 FQNEAQ (reference sequence). CDR3 size: 15 residues. The chain's CDR3 is CASSLAGGSNQPQHF. The CDR3 DNA sequence: TGTGCCAGCAGCTTAGCCGGAGGCAGCAATCAGCCCCAGCATTTT.

This chain links TRBV10-2 with TRBJ1-1, with 7 bases aligning to TRBD1. The J segment lost 8 bases and the V segment lost 6 bases, leaving 9 bases of the junction unmatched. The CDR3 contains 13 residues. Per the germline V gene, CDR1 is WSHSY and CDR2 is SAAADI. The CDR3 here is CASSPRRTGEAFF. The DNA for the CDR3 is TGCGCCAGCAGCCCCCGGAGGACAGGAGAAGCTTTCTTT.

This sequence joins TRBV9 and TRBJ2-5; the match to TRBD2 covers 7 bases. The V gene end was trimmed by 2 bases and the J gene end by 4 bases; junction bases not matched to a gene: 5. Germline V gives CDR1 SGDLS, CDR2 YYNGEE. There are 14 residues in the CDR3. As DNA, the CDR3 is TGTGCCAGCAGCGTCCGACTAGCAGGAGAGACCCAGTACTTC. It is translated as CASSVRLAGETQYF. The full variable domain, its missing parts supplied by reference TRBV9 and TRBJ2-5, is DSGVTQTPKHLITATGQRVTLRCSPRSGDLSVYWYQQSLDQGLQFLIQYYNGEERAKGNILERFSAQQFPDLHSELNLSSLELGDSALYFCASSVRLAGETQYFGPGTRLLVL.

The chain employs TRBV3-1 (or the pseudogene TRBV3-2) and TRBJ2-3; a weak D match, TRBD2 (6 bases). This CDR3 spans 16 amino acids. Trimming removed 4 bases from V and 5 bases from J, with 19 bases in between. Germline V gives CDR1 LGHDT, CDR2 YNNKEL (reference sequence). Here the CDR3 reads CASSPLGRPRGDTQYF. In DNA, the CDR3 is TGTGCCAGCAGCCCCCTTGGGAGGCCGCGGGGAGATACGCAGTATTTT.

This sequence joins TRBV28 and TRBJ2-6; weak D call: TRBD2 (6 bases). CDR1 is MDHEN, CDR2 SYDVKM, per germline. The length of the CDR3 is 16 residues. With 5 bases removed from V and 0 bases from J, the gap between germline ends came to 11 bases. This CDR3 is CASSTPGGSGANVLTF. Written as DNA, the CDR3 is TGTGCCAGCAGTACCCCCGGGGGCTCTGGGGCCAACGTCCTGACTTTC.

V usage is TRBV5-1 and J usage is TRBJ2-3; 15 nucleotides agree with TRBD2. Per germline, CDR1 SGHRS and CDR2 YFSETQ. The CDR3 runs 18 residues. The V segment lost 5 bases and the J segment 1 base; nucleotides outside the gene matches: 8. The CDR3 nucleotides are TGCGCCAGCAGGTCGGGACTAGCGGGGGGACTAGGCACAGATACGCAGTATTTT. It codes for CASRSGLAGGLGTDTQYF.

This clone has only a few counts. Sequence at one end of the junction differs from germline and may be a read error. The chain links TRBV7-9 to TRBJ2-1; 8 positions match TRBD1. Per germline, CDR1 SEHNR and CDR2 FQNEAQ (reference sequence). The CDR3 extends over 16 amino acids. The CDR3 protein is CASSLLWTGSSNEQFF. CDR3 DNA: TGTGCCAGCAGCTTATTGTGGACAGGGTCCTCCAATGAGCAGTTCTTC.

This chain connects TRBV11-2 to TRBJ2-1; D gene unclear. CDR1 and CDR2 (germline): SGHAT, FQNNGV. V lost 4 bases and J lost 3, with 16 bases in between. The CDR3 sequence is 16 residues long. The CDR3 DNA reads TGTGCCAGCAGCTACTGGGCCGGTTTCGGCTACAATGAGCAGTTCTTC. This encodes CASSYWAGFGYNEQFF.

J is TRBJ1-3 and V is TRBV4-1; D is possibly TRBD1 (6 bases). CDR1 is MGHRA, CDR2 YSYEKL, per germline. The CDR3 extends over 17 amino acids. Deletions cut 3 bases from V and 0 bases from J, with 15 bases between. This CDR3 reads CASSQVSGDYSGNTIYF. The CDR3 nucleotides read TGCGCCAGCAGCCAGGTATCAGGGGACTACTCTGGAAACACCATATATTTT.

J is TRBJ1-5 and V is TRBV6-5; D gene uncertain. The CDR3 runs to 13 residues. CDR1 and CDR2 from the germline V gene are MNHEY and SVGAGI. Trimming removed 6 bases at V and 6 bases at J, with 12 bases between. CDR3 sequence: CASSPSRSQPQHF. The CDR3 bases are TGTGCCAGCAGCCCGTCGAGGAGTCAGCCCCAGCATTTT.

The chain uses TRBV18 and TRBJ1-4, with 11 bases fitting TRBD1. J was trimmed by 10 bases and V by 0 bases; bases with no gene match: 1. The CDR3 contains 14 residues. The germline V gene encodes CDR1 KGHSH and CDR2 LQKENI. CDR3 nucleotide sequence: TGTGCCAGCTCACCACCGGGACAGGGGGGAAAACTGTTTTTT. Its translation: CASSPPGQGGKLFF. Together with reference TRBV18 and TRBJ1-4, the CDR3 gives the full variable domain: NAGVMQNPRHLVRRRGQEARLRCSPMKGHSHVYWYRQLPEEGLKFMVYLQKENIIDESGMPKERFSAEFPKEGPSILRIQQVVRGDSAAYFCASSPPGQGGKLFFGSGTQLSVL.

The chain couples TRBV14 to TRBJ1-2, with D possibly TRBD1 on 6 matching bases. This CDR3 contains 13 residues. The V gene's germline CDR1 is SGHDN and CDR2 FVKESK. The V end lost 1 base, the J end lost 8 bases, and 11 bases lay between the germline ends. The CDR3 protein is CASSQVQGTGYTF. CDR3 in DNA: TGTGCCAGCAGCCAAGTACAAGGGACAGGCTACACCTTC.

The rearrangement links TRBV29-1 to TRBJ1-2, with a tentative D call TRBD1 (6 bases). The germline V gene encodes CDR1 SQVTM and CDR2 ANQGSEA. V was trimmed by 3 bases and J by 0 bases, leaving 14 bases between them. The CDR3 length is 15 residues. CDR3 sequence (DNA): TGCAGCGTTGACCCCAACAGGGATGCTAACTATGGCTACACCTTC. Protein: CSVDPNRDANYGYTF.

CDR3 protein: CASSPRKTGERGEAFF. CDR3 sequence (DNA): TGTGCCAGCTCACCAAGAAAGACAGGGGAGAGAGGTGAAGCTTTCTTT. The V gene is TRBV18, the J gene TRBJ1-1, with 8 bases identical to TRBD1. This CDR3 has 16 residues. The germline CDR1 and CDR2 sequences are KGHSH and LQKENI. V was clipped by 2 bases and J by 7 bases; unmatched bases: 12.

This chain joins TRBV7-2 and TRBJ2-7; TRBD2 might be the D (5 bases). Trimming pared 0 bases from V and 0 bases from J, leaving 15 bases between. This CDR3 region has 17 residues. Germline CDR1 reads SGHTA; CDR2 reads FQGNSA. The CDR3, as DNA: TGTGCCAGCAGCTTAGCGCTGGCGAGCGGACCCTCCTACGAGCAGTACTTC. Protein sequence: CASSLALASGPSYEQYF.

This rearrangement joins TRBV25-1 to TRBJ1-2; the match to TRBD1 covers 7 bases. Germline V gives CDR1 MGHDK, CDR2 SYGVNS. The CDR3 is 14 residues long. The V segment lost 3 bases and the J segment 5 bases; nucleotides outside the gene matches: 6. This CDR3 is CASSDEGGSYGYTF. In DNA, the CDR3 is TGTGCCAGCAGTGACGAAGGGGGCTCTTATGGCTACACCTTC.

The V gene is TRBV5-1, the J gene TRBJ2-2; possibly TRBD1 for D (5 bases). The CDR3 is 14 residues long. Germline CDR1 is SGHRS and CDR2 is YFSETQ. With 4 bases removed from V and 4 bases from J, the gap between germline ends came to 11 bases. The CDR3 nucleotides read TGCGCCAGCAGCGCCCAGGGTCGCACCGGGGAGCTGTTTTTT. Translating it yields CASSAQGRTGELFF.

V usage is TRBV13 and J usage is TRBJ1-5, with 10 bases aligning to TRBD1. J lost 7 bases, V lost 3 bases, and 6 bases had no gene match. The germline V gene has CDR1 PRHDT and CDR2 FYEKMQ (reference sequence). The CDR3 spans 15 residues. CDR3 amino acids: CASSFGTGARQPQHF. The CDR3 coding sequence is TGTGCCAGCAGCTTCGGGACAGGGGCTCGGCAGCCCCAGCATTTT.

The chain has TRBV6-2 or TRBV6-3 and TRBJ1-4; 7 bases map to TRBD1. Trimming at V came to 0 bases and at J to 4 bases, leaving 11 bases not matched to a gene. CDR1 and CDR2 (germline): MNHEY, SVGEGT. The length of the CDR3 is 18 residues. The CDR3 sequence: CASSYSFLRDRDNEKLFF. In DNA form, the CDR3 reads TGTGCCAGCAGTTACTCGTTTCTGCGGGACAGAGATAATGAAAAACTGTTTTTT.

The rearrangement links TRBV6-6 to TRBJ1-3; TRBD1 aligns across 10 bases. The V gene end was trimmed by 5 bases and the J gene end by 0 bases; junction bases not matched to a gene: 10. CDR3 size: 18 residues. The V gene's germline CDR1 is MNHNY and CDR2 SVGAGI (reference sequence). CDR3 in amino acids: CASSQPGTGAASGNTIYF. CDR3 bases: TGTGCCAGCAGTCAACCCGGGACAGGGGCCGCCTCTGGAAACACCATATATTTT.

V and J are TRBV6-6 and TRBJ1-2; 9 positions match TRBD1. The CDR3 length is 15 residues. V was pared by 6 bases and J by 4 bases, with 9 bases of the junction left unmatched. CDR1 MNHNY and CDR2 SVGAGI come from the germline V gene (reference sequence). The CDR3 loop is CASRPDGTGTYGYTF. The CDR3 nucleotides read TGTGCCAGCAGACCCGACGGGACAGGGACCTATGGCTACACCTTC.

The rearrangement links TRBV10-3 to TRBJ2-1; the match to TRBD2 covers 7 bases. V lost 0 bases, J lost 1 base, and 9 bases stayed unmatched. Germline CDR1 is ENHRY and CDR2 is SYGVKD. The CDR3 spans 18 residues. The CDR3 protein is CAISESRWAGDSYNEQFF. Written as DNA, the CDR3 is TGTGCCATCAGTGAGTCGAGGTGGGCGGGAGATTCCTACAATGAGCAGTTCTTC.

V gene TRBV19 combines with J gene TRBJ1-1; TRBD1 matches 7 bases. CDR1 and CDR2 from the germline V gene are LNHDA and SQIVND (reference sequence). The CDR3 has 14 residues. The V and J ends lost 4 bases and 5 bases, in that order; junction bases with no gene match: 7. DNA of the CDR3: TGTGCCAGTAGTAACGACAGGGTACGGACTGAAGCTTTCTTT. The encoded protein is CASSNDRVRTEAFF.

The J gene is TRBJ1-5, the V gene TRBV5-1; no reliable D call. This CDR3 is 13 amino acids long. Trimming pared 0 bases from V and 5 bases from J, leaving 6 bases between. The germline V gene encodes CDR1 SGHRS and CDR2 YFSETQ. The CDR3 region is CASSLGGDQPQHF. The CDR3 DNA sequence: TGCGCCAGCAGCTTGGGCGGGGATCAGCCCCAGCATTTT.

The V and J genes are TRBV9 and TRBJ2-1, with 10 bases that match TRBD2. V dropped 4 bases and J dropped 0; count of bases not matched to a gene: 10. Germline loops: CDR1 SGDLS, CDR2 YYNGEE. This CDR3 region has 18 residues. Here the CDR3 reads CASSPRRSGGDSYNEQFF. CDR3 in DNA: TGTGCCAGCAGCCCCCGACGGAGCGGGGGGGACTCCTACAATGAGCAGTTCTTC.

As for this clone: This specimen includes other DNA sequences encoding the same CDR3. This chain uses TRBV27 with TRBJ2-7; 7 bases agree with TRBD1. Looked up from germline, CDR1 is MNHEY and CDR2 is SMNVEV (reference sequence). The V gene end was trimmed by 6 bases and the J gene end by 4 bases; junction bases not matched to a gene: 3. The CDR3 has 12 amino acids. The CDR3 DNA sequence: TGTGCCAGCAGAGCCAGGGGGTACGAGCAGTACTTC. Its protein product is CASRARGYEQYF.

This clone appeared once. The V gene is TRBV7-2, the J gene TRBJ2-5; 10 positions match TRBD1. CDR3 size: 18 residues. Trimming cost V 2 bases and J 3 bases; bases outside gene matches: 12. Germline assignment: CDR1 SGHTA and CDR2 FQGNSA. CDR3 region: CASSLLGTGAFSKETQYF. DNA of the CDR3: TGTGCCAGCAGCTTACTCGGGACAGGGGCTTTCTCGAAAGAGACCCAGTACTTC.